These T cell receptor beta chains were read from a single sample in a study of T cell responses to AZD1222 COVID-19 vaccine. The protocol was immunoSEQ multiplex PCR, while the TCRdb copy is restricted to in-frame clones and leaves out a portion. The sample holds tens of thousands of clones, roughly nine tenths seen once. This specimen consisted of peripheral blood, obtained on day 0 of AZD1222 vaccination. The receptors were gathered from an adult in good health. Both conserved end residues are part of each CDR3. D genes are given only for firm matches. Not every row has a clone size; where given, it reads once, few, many or a size class.

J gene,D gene,clone size,V gene,CDR3 DNA,CDR3 protein
TRBJ2-7,TRBD1,-,TRBV19,TGTGCCAGTAGTGCTCGGACAGGGAATTACGAGCAGTACTTC,CASSARTGNYEQYF
TRBJ2-7,TRBD1,once,TRBV27,TGTGCCAGCAGTTCTGGACAGGGGGGCCCCTCCTACGAGCAGTACTTC,CASSSGQGGPSYEQYF
TRBJ2-1,-,-,TRBV29-1,TGCAGCACAGCCGGGACGGATTACAATGAGCAGTTCTTC,CSTAGTDYNEQFF
TRBJ2-7,-,-,TRBV6-1,TGTGCCAGCTGTGACGACGCCGGGACCGTATACGAGCAGTACTTC,CASCDDAGTVYEQYF
TRBJ2-2,TRBD1,-,TRBV29-1,TGCAGCGCTTTGAGACAGGGTGCTAACGGGGAGCTGTTTTTT,CSALRQGANGELFF
TRBJ2-1,-,-,TRBV28,TGTGCCAGCACTAGAGCCCCCTTACGATACAATGAGCAGTTCTTC,CASTRAPLRYNEQFF
TRBJ1-3,-,-,TRBV7-9,TGTGCCAGCAGCTTAGACAATGCAGGGCACTCTGGAAACACCATATATTTT,CASSLDNAGHSGNTIYF
TRBJ2-1,-,few,TRBV28,TGTGCCAGCAGAACGGATACTGAGCAGTTCTTC,CASRTDTEQFF
TRBJ1-2,-,-,TRBV18,TGTGCCAGCTCACCAGACGGTGGCGGCTACACCTTC,CASSPDGGGYTF
TRBJ2-3,TRBD1,-,TRBV6-5,TGTGCCAGCAGCCAGGGGGCGTCACCTGGAGATACGCAGTATTTT,CASSQGASPGDTQYF
TRBJ2-3,-,-,TRBV14,TGTGCCAGCAGCCCCAGGGCTAGCGCTTCCACAGATACGCAGTATTTT,CASSPRASASTDTQYF
TRBJ2-3,TRBD1,once,TRBV24-1,TGTGCCACCAGTGATTTAAACGACAGGGGCACAGATACGCAGTATTTT,CATSDLNDRGTDTQYF
TRBJ2-3,-,-,TRBV28,TGTGCCAGCGGGCGGACCCGAGGCACAGATACGCAGTATTTT,CASGRTRGTDTQYF
TRBJ2-5,TRBD1,-,TRBV7-8,TGTGCCAGCAGCTTAATGGGGGACAGGGTTTCGGAGACCCAGTACTTC,CASSLMGDRVSETQYF
TRBJ1-5,-,-,TRBV28,TGTGCCAGCAGTTTAGGGCAGGAACATCAGCCCCAGCATTTT,CASSLGQEHQPQHF
TRBJ2-1,TRBD2,few,TRBV9,TGTGCCAGCAGCCCGATGCTCGGGACTAGCCGCTCCAATGAGCAGTTCTTC,CASSPMLGTSRSNEQFF
TRBJ1-2,-,-,TRBV19,TGTGCCAGTAGTATTGAATTTGGCACTGCCTATGGCTACACCTTC,CASSIEFGTAYGYTF
TRBJ1-6,TRBD1,-,TRBV9,TGTGCCAGCAGCGAACGGGACAGGGTCGGGTCACCCCTCCACTTT,CASSERDRVGSPLHF
TRBJ2-5,-,-,TRBV14,TGTGCCAGCAGCCAACAGGTCCAAGAGACCCAGTACTTC,CASSQQVQETQYF
TRBJ2-7,-,-,TRBV7-9,TGTGCCAGCAGCTTAGCTATGGGCCCCTACGAGCAGTACTTC,CASSLAMGPYEQYF
TRBJ2-7,TRBD1,-,TRBV27,TGTGCCAGCAGCAACTTCCCGGGACAGGGTTCCTACGAGCAGTACTTC,CASSNFPGQGSYEQYF
TRBJ1-4,-,-,TRBV28,TGTGCCAGCAGTTTGGATTCCAGGGTTGAAAAACTGTTTTTT,CASSLDSRVEKLFF
TRBJ2-1,-,-,TRBV5-1,TGCGCCAGCCGCCGGGCCCACCCCTACAATGAGCAGTTCTTC,CASRRAHPYNEQFF
TRBJ2-7,TRBD1,-,TRBV5-6,TGTGCCAGCAGCTGGGGACAGGGGATGGACGAGCAGTACTTC,CASSWGQGMDEQYF
TRBJ1-1,-,-,TRBV6-2/TRBV6-3,TGTGCCAGCAGTTACAGGCTGGGCACTGAAGCTTTCTTT,CASSYRLGTEAFF
TRBJ2-5,TRBD1,-,TRBV7-9,TGTGCCGGGATCCAAACAGGGGGAGAGACCCAGTACTTC,CAGIQTGGETQYF
TRBJ2-3,-,-,TRBV12-3/TRBV12-4,TGTGCCAGCAGTCCCCCAGGGGAGGATACGCAGTATTTT,CASSPPGEDTQYF
TRBJ2-3,TRBD2,-,TRBV7-9,TGTGCCAGCAGCTTCGGGCTAGCGGGGGGGACGGGCACAGATACGCAGTATTTT,CASSFGLAGGTGTDTQYF
TRBJ2-7,TRBD2,-,TRBV5-1,TGCGCCAGCAGCTTACTAGCGGGAGGGGTCCACGAGCAGTACTTC,CASSLLAGGVHEQYF
TRBJ1-3,-,-,TRBV3-1/TRBV3-2,TGTGCCAGCAGCCAAAGCGGCATCGGAAACACCATATATTTT,CASSQSGIGNTIYF
TRBJ1-2,-,-,TRBV27,TGTGCCAGCAGCCTAAACTCGGTCGCCCCGGGACCGATCACCTTC,CASSLNSVAPGPITF
TRBJ2-5,-,-,TRBV11-3,TGTGCCAGCAGCTTAGGGCAGTACCAAGAGACCCAGTACTTC,CASSLGQYQETQYF
TRBJ2-7,TRBD2,few,TRBV10-2,TGCGCCAGCAGTGAGTGGGCAGCGGGAGATTCCTACGAGCAGTACTTC,CASSEWAAGDSYEQYF
TRBJ2-7,TRBD1,-,TRBV6-5,TGTGCCAGCAGTTACTTGGGGACAGGGGCCTACGAGCAGTACTTC,CASSYLGTGAYEQYF
TRBJ2-3,TRBD2,-,TRBV19,TGTGCCAGTACCACAATGCAGGGACTAGCGGGGCTCACAGATACGCAGTATTTT,CASTTMQGLAGLTDTQYF
TRBJ1-1,-,-,TRBV4-2,TGTGCCAGCAGCCGCTCCACAGAAGAAGCTTTCTTT,CASSRSTEEAFF
TRBJ2-3,TRBD2,-,TRBV2,TGTGCCAGCAGAGAAGGGGGACTAGCGGGAAGAAGCACAGATACGCAGTATTTT,CASREGGLAGRSTDTQYF
TRBJ1-6,-,-,TRBV2,TGTGCCAGCAGTGATATGGGACGAGCCTATAATTCACCCCTCCACTTT,CASSDMGRAYNSPLHF
TRBJ1-1,-,-,TRBV25-1,TGTGCCAGCAGTTCCTTTGGGGGGAACACTGAAGCTTTCTTT,CASSSFGGNTEAFF
TRBJ1-5,-,-,TRBV28,TGTGCCAGCACTCCAAGGGGTCAGGGAGGACAGCCCCAGCATTTT,CASTPRGQGGQPQHF
TRBJ1-2,TRBD1,-,TRBV20-1,TGCAGTGCTAGTGACAGGGGCTATGGCTACACCTTC,CSASDRGYGYTF
TRBJ2-5,-,-,TRBV13,TGTGCCAGCAGCTTATGGGAAGAGACCCAGTACTTC,CASSLWEETQYF
TRBJ1-5,TRBD1,-,TRBV6-5,TGTGCCAGCTCGACAGGGAACAATCAGCCCCAGCATTTT,CASSTGNNQPQHF
TRBJ2-3,-,once,TRBV24-1,TGTGCCACCAGTGGCGGCACAGATACGCAGTATTTT,CATSGGTDTQYF
TRBJ2-1,TRBD2,-,TRBV19,TGTGCCAGTAGCCCGCGGGAGATGTGGGCGCGTGAGCAGTTCTTC,CASSPREMWAREQFF
TRBJ1-3,-,-,TRBV11-2,TGTGCCAGCAGCACCCAAAGTGCTGGAAACACCATATATTTT,CASSTQSAGNTIYF
TRBJ2-1,TRBD2,-,TRBV11-3,TGTGCCAGCAGCCCTACTGGGGCGGGAGGTTCAAAAGAGCAGTTCTTC,CASSPTGAGGSKEQFF
TRBJ2-7,-,-,TRBV29-1,TGCAGCGTTGGTCTAGAGCCATTAGGGGAGCAGTACTTC,CSVGLEPLGEQYF
TRBJ1-2,-,-,TRBV10-2,TGCGCCAGCAGTGAGTCGTGGGGGAGCGGCTACACCTTC,CASSESWGSGYTF
TRBJ2-7,TRBD2,-,TRBV11-2,TGTGCCAGCAGCTCCACGACTAGCGGGAAAATGAGCGAGCAGTACTTC,CASSSTTSGKMSEQYF
TRBJ2-7,-,-,TRBV7-9,TGTGCCAGCAGCCCTGACAGGTTGCTGGTCGAGCAGTACTTC,CASSPDRLLVEQYF
TRBJ2-2,-,-,TRBV30,TGTGCCTTCCGCCCCTGGGGGCTCGGGAACACCGGGGAGCTGTTTTTT,CAFRPWGLGNTGELFF
TRBJ1-2,-,-,TRBV9,TGTGCCAGCAGCGCTCCCGTAAGCGGGGTGGGCTATGGCTACACCTTC,CASSAPVSGVGYGYTF
TRBJ2-1,-,once,TRBV2,TGTGCCAGACGATCGACCGCGGGGTCTGAGCAGTTCTTC,CARRSTAGSEQFF
TRBJ2-7,TRBD1,-,TRBV25-1,TGTGCCAGTGCAGTGGGGACAGGGCGGTACGAGCAGTACTTC,CASAVGTGRYEQYF